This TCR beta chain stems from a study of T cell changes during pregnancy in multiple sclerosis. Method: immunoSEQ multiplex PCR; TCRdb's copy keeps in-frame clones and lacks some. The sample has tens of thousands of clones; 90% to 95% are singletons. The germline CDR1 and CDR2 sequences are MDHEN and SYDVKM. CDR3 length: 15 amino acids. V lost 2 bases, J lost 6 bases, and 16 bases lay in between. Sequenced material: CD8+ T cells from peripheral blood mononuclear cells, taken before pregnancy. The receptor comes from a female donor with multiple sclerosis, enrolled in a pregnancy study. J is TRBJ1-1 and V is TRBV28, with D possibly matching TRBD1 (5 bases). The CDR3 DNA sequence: TGTGCCAGCAGTTTAAGGGCAGGGAGGGTCGCTGAAGCTTTCTTT. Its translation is CASSLRAGRVAEAFF. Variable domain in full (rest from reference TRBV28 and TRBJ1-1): DVKVTQSSRYLVKRTGEKVFLECVQDMDHENMFWYRQDPGLGLRLIYFSYDVKMKEKGDIPEGYSVSREKKERFSLILESASTNQTSMYLCASSLRAGRVAEAFFGQGTRLTVV.